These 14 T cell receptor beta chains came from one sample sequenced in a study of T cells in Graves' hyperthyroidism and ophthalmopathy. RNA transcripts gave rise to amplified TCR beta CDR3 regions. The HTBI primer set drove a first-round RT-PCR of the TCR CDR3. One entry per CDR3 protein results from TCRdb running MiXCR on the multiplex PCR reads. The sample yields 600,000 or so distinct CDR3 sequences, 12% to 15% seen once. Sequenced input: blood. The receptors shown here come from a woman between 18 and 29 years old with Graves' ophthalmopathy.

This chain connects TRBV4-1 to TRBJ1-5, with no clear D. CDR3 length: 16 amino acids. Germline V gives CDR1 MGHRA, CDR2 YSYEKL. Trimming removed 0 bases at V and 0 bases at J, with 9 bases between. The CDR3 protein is CASSQDGDYSNQPQHF. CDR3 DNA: TGCGCCAGCAGCCAAGACGGCGACTATAGCAATCAGCCCCAGCATTTT.

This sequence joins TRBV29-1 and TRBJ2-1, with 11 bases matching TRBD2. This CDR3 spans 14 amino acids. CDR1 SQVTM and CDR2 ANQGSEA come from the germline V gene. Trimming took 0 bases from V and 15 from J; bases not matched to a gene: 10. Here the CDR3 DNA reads TGCAGCGTTGAAGAATCGGTAGCGGGAGGGCCGGGGTTCTTC. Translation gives CSVEESVAGGPGFF.

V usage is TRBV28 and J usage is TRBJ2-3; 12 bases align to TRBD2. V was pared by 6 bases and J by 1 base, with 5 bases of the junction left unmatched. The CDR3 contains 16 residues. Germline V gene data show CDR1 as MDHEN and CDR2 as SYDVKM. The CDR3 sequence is CASRPSGRAGTDTQYF. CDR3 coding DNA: TGTGCCAGCAGACCTAGCGGGAGGGCCGGCACAGATACGCAGTATTTT.

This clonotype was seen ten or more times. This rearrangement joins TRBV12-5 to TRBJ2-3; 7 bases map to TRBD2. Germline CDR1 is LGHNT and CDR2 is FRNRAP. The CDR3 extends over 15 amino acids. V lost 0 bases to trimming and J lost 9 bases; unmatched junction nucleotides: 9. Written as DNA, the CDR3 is TGTGCTAGTGGTTTGGTAAGCGGCGGGAGAGGAACGCAGTATTTT. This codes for CASGLVSGGRGTQYF.

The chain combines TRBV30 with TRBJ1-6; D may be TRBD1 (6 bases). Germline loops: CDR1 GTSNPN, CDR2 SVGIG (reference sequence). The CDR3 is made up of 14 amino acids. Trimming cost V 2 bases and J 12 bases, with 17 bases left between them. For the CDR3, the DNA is TGTGCCTGGAGTCCCGGAGGGGGAAGTGTACCCCTCCACTTT. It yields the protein CAWSPGGGSVPLHF. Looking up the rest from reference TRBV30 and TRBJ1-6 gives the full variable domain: SQTIHQWPATLVQPVGSPLSLECTVEGTSNPNLYWYRQAAGRGLQLLFYSVGIGQISSEVPQNLSASRPQDRQFILSSKKLLLSDSGFYLCAWSPGGGSVPLHFGNGTRLTVT.

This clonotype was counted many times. The CDR3 nucleotides are TGTGCCAGCAGTTTAAACAGGGGGCGGGACGAGCAGTACGTC. Its translation is CASSLNRGRDEQYV. This rearrangement joins TRBV28 to TRBJ2-7; 9 bases match TRBD1. Trimming took 2 bases from V and 5 from J; bases not matched to a gene: 4. In germline, CDR1 is MDHEN, CDR2 SYDVKM. The CDR3 consists of 14 residues.

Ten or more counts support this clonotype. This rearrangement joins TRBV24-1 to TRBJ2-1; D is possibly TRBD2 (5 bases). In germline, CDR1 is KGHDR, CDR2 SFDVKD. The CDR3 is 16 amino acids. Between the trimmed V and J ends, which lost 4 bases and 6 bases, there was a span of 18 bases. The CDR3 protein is CATSDPPLGPGNEQFF. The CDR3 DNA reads TGTGCCACCAGTGACCCTCCACTAGGGCCTGGCAATGAGCAGTTCTTC.

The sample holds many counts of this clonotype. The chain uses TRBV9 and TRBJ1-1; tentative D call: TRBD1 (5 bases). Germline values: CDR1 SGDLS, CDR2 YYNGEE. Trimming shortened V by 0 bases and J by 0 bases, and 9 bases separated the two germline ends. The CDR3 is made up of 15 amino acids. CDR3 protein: CASSVDGGMNTEAFF. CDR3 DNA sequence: TGTGCCAGCAGCGTAGACGGGGGAATGAACACTGAAGCTTTCTTT.

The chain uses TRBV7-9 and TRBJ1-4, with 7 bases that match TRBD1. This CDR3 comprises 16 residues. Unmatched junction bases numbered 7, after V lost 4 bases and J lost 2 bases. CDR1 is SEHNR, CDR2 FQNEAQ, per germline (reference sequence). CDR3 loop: CASSSQGPPTNEKLFF. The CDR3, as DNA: TGTGCCAGCAGCTCACAGGGGCCACCCACTAATGAAAAACTGTTTTTT.

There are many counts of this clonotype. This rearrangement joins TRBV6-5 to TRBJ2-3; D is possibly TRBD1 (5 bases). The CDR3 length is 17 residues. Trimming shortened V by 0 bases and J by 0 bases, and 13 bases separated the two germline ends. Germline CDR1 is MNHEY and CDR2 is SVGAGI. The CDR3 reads CASSYSSPGLSTDTQYF. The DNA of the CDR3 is TGTGCCAGCAGTTACTCGAGTCCAGGGCTGAGCACAGATACGCAGTATTTT.

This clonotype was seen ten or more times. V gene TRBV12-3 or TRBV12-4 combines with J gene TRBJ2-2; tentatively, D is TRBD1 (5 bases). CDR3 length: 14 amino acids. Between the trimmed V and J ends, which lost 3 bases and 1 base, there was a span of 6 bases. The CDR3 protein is CASSFTGNTGELFF. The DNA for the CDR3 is TGTGCCAGCAGTTTCACAGGGAACACCGGGGAGCTGTTTTTT.

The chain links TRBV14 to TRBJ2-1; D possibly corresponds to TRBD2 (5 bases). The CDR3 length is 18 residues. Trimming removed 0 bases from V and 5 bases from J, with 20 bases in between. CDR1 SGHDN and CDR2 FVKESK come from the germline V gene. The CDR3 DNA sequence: TGTGCCAGCAGCCAAGACGAGGTGGCTAGCTGGATGAACAATGAGCAGTTCTTC. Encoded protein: CASSQDEVASWMNNEQFF.

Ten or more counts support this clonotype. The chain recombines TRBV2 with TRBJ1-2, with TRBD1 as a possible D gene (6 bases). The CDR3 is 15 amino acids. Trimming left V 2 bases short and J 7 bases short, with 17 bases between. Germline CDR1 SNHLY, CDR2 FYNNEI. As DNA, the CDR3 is TGTGCCAGCAGTGAAAGGGCAGGGGACGGTATTGGCTACACCTTC. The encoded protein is CASSERAGDGIGYTF. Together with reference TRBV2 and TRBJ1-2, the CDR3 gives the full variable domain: EPEVTQTPSHQVTQMGQEVILRCVPISNHLYFYWYRQILGQKVEFLVSFYNNEISEKSEIFDDQFSVERPDGSNFTLKIRSTKLEDSAMYFCASSERAGDGIGYTFGSGTRLTVV.

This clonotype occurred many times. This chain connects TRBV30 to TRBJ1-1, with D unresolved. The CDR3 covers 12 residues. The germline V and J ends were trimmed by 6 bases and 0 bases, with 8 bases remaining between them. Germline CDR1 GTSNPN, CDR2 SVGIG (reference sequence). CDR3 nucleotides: TGTGCCTGCGGTTCGGTGAACACTGAAGCTTTCTTT. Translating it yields CACGSVNTEAFF. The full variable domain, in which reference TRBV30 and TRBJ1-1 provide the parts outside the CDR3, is SQTIHQWPATLVQPVGSPLSLECTVEGTSNPNLYWYRQAAGRGLQLLFYSVGIGQISSEVPQNLSASRPQDRQFILSSKKLLLSDSGFYLCACGSVNTEAFFGQGTRLTVV.